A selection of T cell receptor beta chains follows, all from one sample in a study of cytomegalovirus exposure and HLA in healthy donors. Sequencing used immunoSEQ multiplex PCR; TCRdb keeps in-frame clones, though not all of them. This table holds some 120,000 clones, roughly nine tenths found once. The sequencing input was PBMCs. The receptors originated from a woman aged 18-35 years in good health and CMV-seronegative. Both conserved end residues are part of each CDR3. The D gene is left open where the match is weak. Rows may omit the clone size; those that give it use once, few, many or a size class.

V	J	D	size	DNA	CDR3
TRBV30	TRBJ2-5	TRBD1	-	TGTGCCTGGAGTGGAGGACAGGAATACTTC	CAWSGGQEYF
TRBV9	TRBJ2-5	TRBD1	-	TGTGCCAGCAGCGTAGCGAGGACAGGGGGCACTGAAGAGACCCAGTACTTC	CASSVARTGGTEETQYF
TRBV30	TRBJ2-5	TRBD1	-	TGTGCCTGGAGTCAACAGGGGAGACAAGAGACCCAGTACTTC	CAWSQQGRQETQYF
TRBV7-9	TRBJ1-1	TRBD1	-	TGTGCCAGCAGGGCGGGTCCGGGACAGCTGAACACTGAAGCTTTCTTT	CASRAGPGQLNTEAFF
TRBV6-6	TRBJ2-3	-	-	TGTGCCAGCAGTTACTCAATGTTGGGCCTCAGTGGTACGCAGTATTTT	CASSYSMLGLSGTQYF
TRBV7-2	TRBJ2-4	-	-	TGTGCCAGCAGCTTCTGGGGGCAGGACATTCAGTACTTC	CASSFWGQDIQYF
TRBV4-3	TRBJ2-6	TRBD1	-	TGCGCCAGCAGCCCGGAGACAGGGACCTCTGGGGCCAACGTCCTGACTTTC	CASSPETGTSGANVLTF
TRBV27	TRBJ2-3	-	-	TGTGCCAGCAGTTTTAACCTGGGACATAGCACAGATACGCAGTATTTT	CASSFNLGHSTDTQYF
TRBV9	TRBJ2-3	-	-	TGTGCCAGCAGCGTAGCCAGCCCCGCAAGCACACGCGGATATACGCAGTATTTT	CASSVASPASTRGYTQYF
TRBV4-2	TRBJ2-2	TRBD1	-	TGTGCCAGCAGCCACCCGGGACAGGGCAACGGGGAGCTGTTTTTT	CASSHPGQGNGELFF
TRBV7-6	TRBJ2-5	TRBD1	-	TGTGCCAGCAGCTCAGGGGGACAATCAGAGACCCAGTACTTC	CASSSGGQSETQYF
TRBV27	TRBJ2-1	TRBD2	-	TGTGCCAGCAGTTTAGGGACTAGCTCCTACAATGAGCAGTTCTTC	CASSLGTSSYNEQFF
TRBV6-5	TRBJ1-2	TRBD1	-	TGTGCCAGCATCAACCTTAGGGGACAGGACTATGGCTACACCTTC	CASINLRGQDYGYTF
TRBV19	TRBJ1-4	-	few	TGTGCCAGTAGTATTACCAGGGTTGATGAAAAACTGTTTTTT	CASSITRVDEKLFF
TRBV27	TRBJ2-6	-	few	TGTGCCAGCAGTTTGGTACTACACTCTGGGGCCAACGTCCTGACTTTC	CASSLVLHSGANVLTF
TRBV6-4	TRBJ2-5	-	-	TGTGCCAGCAGTGCAGACATGGGCGAGACCCAGTACTTC	CASSADMGETQYF
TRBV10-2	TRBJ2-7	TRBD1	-	TGCGCCAGCAGTGAGTTTCGACAGGGGGCGCGGGATGGGGAGCAGTACTTC	CASSEFRQGARDGEQYF
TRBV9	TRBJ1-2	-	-	TGTGCCAGCAGCGTAGGAGGAGGGGCAGGGACTCACGGCTACACCTTC	CASSVGGGAGTHGYTF
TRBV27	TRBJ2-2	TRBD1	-	TGTGCCAGCAGTTTATACCACGGGACAGCGAACACCGGGGAGCTGTTTTTT	CASSLYHGTANTGELFF
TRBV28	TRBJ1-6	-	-	TGTGCCAGCAGTCTCTTCTCCATAGCGGTGGCTTCACCCCTCCACTTT	CASSLFSIAVASPLHF
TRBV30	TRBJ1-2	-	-	TGTGCTTCCGGAGCTAACTATGGCTACACCTTC	CASGANYGYTF
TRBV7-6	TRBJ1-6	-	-	TGTGCCAGCAGCTTAGCGAGGAGGAATTCACCCCTCCACTTT	CASSLARRNSPLHF
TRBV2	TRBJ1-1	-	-	TGTGCCAGCAGTGACCCAGCGTATGAAGCTTTCTTT	CASSDPAYEAFF
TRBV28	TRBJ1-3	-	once	TGTGCCAGCGGAGGGAACACCATATATTTT	CASGGNTIYF
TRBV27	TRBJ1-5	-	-	TGTGCCAGCAGAGCAAATGGGGCGCAGCCCCAGCATTTT	CASRANGAQPQHF
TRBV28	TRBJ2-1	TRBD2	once	TGTGCCAGCAGTTTATATGCGGGAGGGCCGCAAAGGGAGCAGTTCTTC	CASSLYAGGPQREQFF
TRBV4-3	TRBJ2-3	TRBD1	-	TGCGCCAGCAGCCTGACAGGGGCCATGCAGTATTTT	CASSLTGAMQYF
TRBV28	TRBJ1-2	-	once	TGTGCCAGCAGTCTTGACAGGCGATTGGGTGGCTACACCTTC	CASSLDRRLGGYTF